The sequence of this TCR beta chain was determined in a study of blood T cell repertoires in COVID-19. CDR3 length: 17 amino acids. The V gene end was trimmed by 11 bases and the J gene end by 0 bases; junction bases not matched to a gene: 15. Germline values: CDR1 SNHLY, CDR2 FYNNEI. Original processing notes: Amplifying reference gene primers gave estimates of nucleated cell counts. Sequencing used immunoSEQ multiplex PCR; TCRdb keeps in-frame clones, though not all of them. The DNA gave D and trimming, while V, J and clone size come from that table. The sample has around 200,000 clones, roughly 85% seen once.

The TCR comes from a human donor with active or convalescent COVID-19. The donor label of this sample is uncertain. This sequence joins TRBV2 and TRBJ2-1; TRBD1 agrees at 8 bases. The specimen was peripheral blood. The CDR3 loop reads CAGGNDRGGTSYNEQFF. The CDR3 DNA sequence: TGTGCCGGTGGAAACGACAGGGGAGGCACCTCCTACAATGAGCAGTTCTTC. The full variable domain, its missing parts supplied by reference TRBV2 and TRBJ2-1, is EPEVTQTPSHQVTQMGQEVILRCVPISNHLYFYWYRQILGQKVEFLVSFYNNEISEKSEIFDDQFSVERPDGSNFTLKIRSTKLEDSAMYFCAGGNDRGGTSYNEQFFGPGTRLTVL.